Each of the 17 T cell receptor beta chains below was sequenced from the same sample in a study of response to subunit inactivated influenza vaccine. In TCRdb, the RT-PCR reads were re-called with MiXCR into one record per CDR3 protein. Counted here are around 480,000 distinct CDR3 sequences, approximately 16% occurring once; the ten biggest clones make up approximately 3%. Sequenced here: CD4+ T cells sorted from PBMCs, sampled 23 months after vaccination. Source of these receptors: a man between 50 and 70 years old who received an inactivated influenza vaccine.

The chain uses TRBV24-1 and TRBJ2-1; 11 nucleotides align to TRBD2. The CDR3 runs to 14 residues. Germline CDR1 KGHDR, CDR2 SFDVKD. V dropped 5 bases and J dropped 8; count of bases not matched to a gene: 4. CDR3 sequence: CATSATSGIYEQFF. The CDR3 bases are TGTGCCACCAGTGCGACTAGCGGGATTTATGAGCAGTTCTTC.

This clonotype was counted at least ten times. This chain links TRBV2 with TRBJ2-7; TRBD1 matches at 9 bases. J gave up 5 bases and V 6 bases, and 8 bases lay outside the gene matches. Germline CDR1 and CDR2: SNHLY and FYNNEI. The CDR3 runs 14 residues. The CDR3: CASSRGDRVDEQYF. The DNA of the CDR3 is TGTGCCAGCAGCCGTGGGGACAGGGTGGACGAGCAGTACTTC.

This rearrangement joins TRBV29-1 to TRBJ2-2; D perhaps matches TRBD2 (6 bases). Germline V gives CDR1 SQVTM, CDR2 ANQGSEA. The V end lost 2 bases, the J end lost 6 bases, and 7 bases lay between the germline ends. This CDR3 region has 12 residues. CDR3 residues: CSVERDSGELFF. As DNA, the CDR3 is TGCAGCGTTGAACGGGACTCCGGGGAGCTGTTTTTT.

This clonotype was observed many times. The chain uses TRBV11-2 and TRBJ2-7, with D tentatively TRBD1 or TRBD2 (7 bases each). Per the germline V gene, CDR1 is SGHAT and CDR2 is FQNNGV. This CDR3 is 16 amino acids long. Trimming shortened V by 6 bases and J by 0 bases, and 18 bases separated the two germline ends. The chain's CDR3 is CASSREGARLSYEQYF. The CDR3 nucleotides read TGTGCCAGCAGTAGGGAGGGGGCCCGACTCTCCTACGAGCAGTACTTC.

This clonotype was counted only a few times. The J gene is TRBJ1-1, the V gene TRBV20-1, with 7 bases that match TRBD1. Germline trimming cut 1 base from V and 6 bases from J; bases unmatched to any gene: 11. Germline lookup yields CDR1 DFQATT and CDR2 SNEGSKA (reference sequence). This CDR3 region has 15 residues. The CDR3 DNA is TGCAGTGCTAGAGTGGGGGACAGTGCCGGACCTGAAGCTTTCTTT. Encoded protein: CSARVGDSAGPEAFF.

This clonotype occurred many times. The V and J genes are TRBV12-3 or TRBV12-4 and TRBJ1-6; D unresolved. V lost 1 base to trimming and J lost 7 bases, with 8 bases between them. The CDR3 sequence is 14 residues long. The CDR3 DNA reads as TGTGCCAGCAGTTTAGGGGCTAGCAATTCACCCCTCCACTTT. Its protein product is CASSLGASNSPLHF.

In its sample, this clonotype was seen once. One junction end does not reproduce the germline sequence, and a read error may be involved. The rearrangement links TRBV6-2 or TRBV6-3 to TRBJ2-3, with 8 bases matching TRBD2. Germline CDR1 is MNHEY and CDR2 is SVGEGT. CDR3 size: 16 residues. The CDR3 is CSSSRDLAGYTDTQYF. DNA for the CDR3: TGTTCCAGCAGTCGCGACTTAGCGGGGTACACAGATACGCAGTATTTT.

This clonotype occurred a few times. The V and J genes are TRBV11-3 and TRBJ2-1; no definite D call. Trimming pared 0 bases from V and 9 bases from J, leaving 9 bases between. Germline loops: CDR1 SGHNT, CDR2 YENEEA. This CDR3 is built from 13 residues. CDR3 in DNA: TGTGCCAGCAGCTTAGATCAGTTCGGTGAGCAGTTCTTC. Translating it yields CASSLDQFGEQFF.

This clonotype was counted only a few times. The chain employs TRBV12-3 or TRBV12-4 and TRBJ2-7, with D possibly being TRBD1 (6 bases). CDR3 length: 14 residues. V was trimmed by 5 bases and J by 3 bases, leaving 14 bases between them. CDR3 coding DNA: TGTGCCAGCAGTCCAAAAGGACAGTACTACGAGCAGTACTTC. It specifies CASSPKGQYYEQYF.

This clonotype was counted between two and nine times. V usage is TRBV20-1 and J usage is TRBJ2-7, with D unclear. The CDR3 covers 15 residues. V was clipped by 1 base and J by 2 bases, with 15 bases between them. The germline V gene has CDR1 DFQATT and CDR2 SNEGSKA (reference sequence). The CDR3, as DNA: TGCAGTGCTAGAGGCTGGGAATTGGACGCCTACGAGCAGTACTTC. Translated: CSARGWELDAYEQYF.

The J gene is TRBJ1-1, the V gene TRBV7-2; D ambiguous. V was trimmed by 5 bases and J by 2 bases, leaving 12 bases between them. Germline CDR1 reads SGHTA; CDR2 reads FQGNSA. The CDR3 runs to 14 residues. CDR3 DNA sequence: TGTGCCAGCAGCCCCTCGAGAGGCAACACTGAAGCTTTCTTT. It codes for CASSPSRGNTEAFF.

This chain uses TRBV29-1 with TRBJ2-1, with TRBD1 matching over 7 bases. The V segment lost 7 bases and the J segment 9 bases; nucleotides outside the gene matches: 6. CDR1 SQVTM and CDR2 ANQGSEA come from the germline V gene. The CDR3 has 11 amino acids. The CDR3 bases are TGCAGCGCCTCAGGGGGTGGTGAGCAGTTCTTC. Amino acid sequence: CSASGGGEQFF.

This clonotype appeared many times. Here the CDR3 reads CASIPMGIDTQYF. CDR3 nucleotides: TGTGCCAGCATTCCAATGGGCATAGATACGCAGTATTTT. The chain recombines TRBV12-3 or TRBV12-4 with TRBJ2-3; D not resolved. V was pared by 7 bases and J by 5 bases, with 13 bases between. This CDR3 is built from 13 residues.

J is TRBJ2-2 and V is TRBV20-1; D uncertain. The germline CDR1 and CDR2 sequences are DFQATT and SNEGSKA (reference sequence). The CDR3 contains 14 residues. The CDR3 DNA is TGCAGCCTCACTGCGAGTAGAAACACCGGGGAGCTGTTTTTT. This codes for CSLTASRNTGELFF.

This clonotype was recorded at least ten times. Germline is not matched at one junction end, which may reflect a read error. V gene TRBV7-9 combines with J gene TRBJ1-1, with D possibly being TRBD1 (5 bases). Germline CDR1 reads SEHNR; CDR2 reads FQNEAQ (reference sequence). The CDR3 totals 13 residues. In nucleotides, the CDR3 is TGTGCCAGCAGCTTAGATGGGGCCTACCGGCGGGTCTTT. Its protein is CASSLDGAYRRVF.

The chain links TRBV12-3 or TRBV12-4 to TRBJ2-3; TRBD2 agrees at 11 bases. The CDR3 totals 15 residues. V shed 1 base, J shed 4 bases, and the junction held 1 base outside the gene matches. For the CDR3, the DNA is TGTGCCAGCAGTTTAGGGACTAGCGGGTCAGATACGCAGTATTTT. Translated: CASSLGTSGSDTQYF.

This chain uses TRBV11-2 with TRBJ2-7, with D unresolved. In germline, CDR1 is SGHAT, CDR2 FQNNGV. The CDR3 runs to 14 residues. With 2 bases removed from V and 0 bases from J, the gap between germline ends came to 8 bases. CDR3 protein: CASSLRSTSYEQYF. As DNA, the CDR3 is TGTGCCAGCAGCTTAAGGAGTACCTCCTACGAGCAGTACTTC.